Shown below are 9 T cell receptor beta chains from a single sample sequenced in a study of immune cell composition in non-small cell lung cancer. Repertoires were generated with immunoSEQ multiplex PCR, while TCRdb's copy carries only in-frame clones and drops some. The repertoire holds about 880 clones, with about 80% as singletons. The sample was lung tumor tissue. The source of these receptors is a human donor with non-small cell lung cancer.

The chain combines TRBV5-4 with TRBJ1-4; tentatively, D is TRBD1 (6 bases). CDR1 is SGHNT and CDR2 is YYREEE in the germline V gene (reference sequence). Between the trimmed V and J ends, which lost 0 bases and 8 bases, there was a span of 14 bases. The CDR3 runs to 15 residues. The CDR3 region has the DNA TGTGCCAGCAGCTTGGATTCGTCAGGGGACGAAAAACTGTTTTTT. Encoded protein: CASSLDSSGDEKLFF. Drawing the rest from reference TRBV5-4 and TRBJ1-4, the complete variable domain is ETGVTQSPTHLIKTRGQQVTLRCSSQSGHNTVSWYQQALGQGPQFIFQYYREEENGRGNFPPRFSGLQFPNYSSELNVNALELDDSALYLCASSLDSSGDEKLFFGSGTQLSVL.

The V call is TRBV4-2, the J call TRBJ1-2; TRBD1 matches 7 bases. The CDR3 runs 15 residues. V dropped 1 base and J dropped 6; count of bases not matched to a gene: 8. Germline V CDR1 and CDR2: LGHNA, YNFKEQ. CDR3 coding DNA: TGTGCCAGCAGCCAAGCCACAGGGGAGGGCAATGGCTACACCTTC. Protein sequence: CASSQATGEGNGYTF.

V usage is TRBV29-1 and J usage is TRBJ2-1, with 13 bases that match TRBD2. This CDR3 contains 17 residues. Losses at the gene ends were 5 bases for V and 0 bases for J; bases not matched to a gene: 7. Germline V CDR1 and CDR2: SQVTM, ANQGSEA. CDR3 protein: CSVWTSGGRSSYNEQFF. The DNA for the CDR3 is TGCAGCGTTTGGACTAGCGGGGGACGGAGCTCCTACAATGAGCAGTTCTTC.

The chain employs TRBV7-6 and TRBJ2-7, with D perhaps given as TRBD1 or TRBD2 (6 bases each). Per the germline V gene, CDR1 is SGHVS and CDR2 is FNYEAQ. The CDR3 runs 17 residues. V was trimmed by 1 base and J by 3 bases, leaving 19 bases between them. CDR3: CASSLEEGTSMIYEQYF. In DNA form, the CDR3 reads TGTGCCAGCAGCTTAGAGGAGGGGACAAGTATGATCTACGAGCAGTACTTC.

This chain connects TRBV6-1 to TRBJ1-2; D may be TRBD1 (6 bases). Between the trimmed V and J ends, which lost 8 bases and 2 bases, there was a span of 15 bases. The length of the CDR3 is 14 residues. CDR1 and CDR2 (germline): MNHNS, SASEGT. CDR3 amino acids: CASLRTVENYGYTF. The CDR3 coding sequence is TGTGCCAGCCTACGGACAGTCGAGAACTATGGCTACACCTTC.

The chain joins TRBV7-2 to TRBJ1-2; D is ambiguous. Deletions cut 2 bases from V and 8 bases from J, with 18 bases between. Germline CDR1 is SGHTA and CDR2 is FQGNSA. The CDR3 has 15 residues. The CDR3 sequence: CASSLTEGRTRGYTF. The CDR3 region has the DNA TGTGCCAGCAGCTTAACCGAAGGCAGGACGCGGGGCTACACCTTC.

The rearrangement joins TRBV5-4 to TRBJ1-2; D is ambiguous. V was trimmed by 3 bases and J by 8 bases, leaving 8 bases between them. Germline CDR1 SGHNT, CDR2 YYREEE (reference sequence). The CDR3 has 11 amino acids. As DNA, the CDR3 is TGTGCCAGCAGCTGGGTAGGGGGCTACACCTTC. Amino acids: CASSWVGGYTF.

This clone appeared a few times. V gene TRBV2 combines with J gene TRBJ1-4; D not resolved. Deletions cut 2 bases from V and 8 bases from J, with 12 bases between. The CDR3 covers 14 residues. The germline V gene encodes CDR1 SNHLY and CDR2 FYNNEI. The CDR3 DNA reads as TGTGCCAGCAGTGAATGGCAAGTGAACGAAAAACTGTTTTTT. Amino acid sequence: CASSEWQVNEKLFF.

The rearrangement joins TRBV30 to TRBJ2-5, with D uncertain. The V end was cut by 2 bases, the J end by 5 bases, with 6 bases between. The CDR3 contains 11 residues. CDR1 is GTSNPN and CDR2 is SVGIG in the germline V gene (reference sequence). The CDR3 loop reads CAWSLGETQYF. The CDR3 DNA reads TGTGCCTGGAGTTTGGGGGAGACCCAGTACTTC.